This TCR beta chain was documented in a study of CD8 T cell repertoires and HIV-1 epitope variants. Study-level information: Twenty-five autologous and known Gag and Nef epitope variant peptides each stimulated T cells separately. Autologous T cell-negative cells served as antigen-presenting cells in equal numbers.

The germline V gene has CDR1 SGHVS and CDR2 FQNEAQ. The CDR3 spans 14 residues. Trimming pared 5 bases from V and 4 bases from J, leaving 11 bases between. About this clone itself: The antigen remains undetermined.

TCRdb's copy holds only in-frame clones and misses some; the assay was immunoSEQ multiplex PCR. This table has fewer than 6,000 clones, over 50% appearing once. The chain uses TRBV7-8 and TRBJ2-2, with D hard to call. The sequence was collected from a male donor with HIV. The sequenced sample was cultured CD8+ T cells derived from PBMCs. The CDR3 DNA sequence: TGTGCCAGCAGCCCCTGGGAAGCCACCGGGGAGCTGTTTTTT. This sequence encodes CASSPWEATGELFF. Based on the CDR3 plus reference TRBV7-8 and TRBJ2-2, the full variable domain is GAGVSQSPRYKVAKRGQDVALRCDPISGHVSLFWYQQALGQGPEFLTYFQNEAQLDKSGLPSDRFFAERPEGSVSTLKIQRTQQEDSAVYLCASSPWEATGELFFGEGSRLTVL.